Below are 3 T cell receptor beta chains sequenced from a single sample in a study of CD8 T cells in Susac syndrome. The authors reverse transcribed about 0.45 to 1 ug RNA with random hexamers. A single record per CDR3 protein comes from TCRdb applying MiXCR to the immunoSEQ multiplex PCR reads. The table includes 160,000 or so distinct CDR3 sequences, approximately 94% detected once. The specimen was CD4+ T cells from PBMCs. The receptors shown here come from a human donor with multiple sclerosis.

This rearrangement joins TRBV28 to TRBJ2-2; either TRBD1 or TRBD2 may fit D (5 bases each). Germline V gives CDR1 MDHEN, CDR2 SYDVKM. This CDR3 comprises 13 residues. V was shortened by 3 bases and J by 5 bases, with 7 bases between the two germline ends. As DNA, the CDR3 is TGTGCCAGCAGTTTGGGACGAACCGGGGAGCTGTTTTTT. Translation: CASSLGRTGELFF.

The chain uses TRBV2 and TRBJ2-3; 8 bases fit TRBD1. Germline V gene lookup returns CDR1 SNHLY and CDR2 FYNNEI. This CDR3 comprises 12 residues. The J segment lost 3 bases and the V segment lost 8 bases, leaving 1 base of the junction unmatched. Written as DNA, the CDR3 is TGTGCCAGCCAGGGGGCAACAGATACGCAGTATTTT. Translation: CASQGATDTQYF.

The rearrangement links TRBV4-1 to TRBJ2-5; tentatively, D is TRBD1 (7 bases). Germline lookup yields CDR1 MGHRA and CDR2 YSYEKL. Trimming cost V 4 bases and J 4 bases, with 16 bases left between them. The CDR3 spans 15 residues. DNA of the CDR3: TGCGCCAGCAGCCCATACAGGGGAGGAGGAGAGACCCAGTACTTC. It yields the protein CASSPYRGGGETQYF.